This is a list of T cell receptor beta chains from one sample in a study of blood T cell repertoires in COVID-19. Sequencing used immunoSEQ multiplex PCR; TCRdb keeps in-frame clones, though not all of them. This sample carries 110,000 or so clones, roughly four fifths of them seen once, and the ten largest clones take approximately 9%. The specimen sequenced was peripheral blood. These receptor sequences come from a woman in her 70s with acute or convalescent COVID-19. Each CDR3 is given with its conserved first and last residue. The D gene is left open where the match is weak. The size field is filled for only some rows; it gives once, few, many or a size class.

d_call	v_call	j_call	clone_size	cdr3_nt	cdr3_aa
NA	TRBV5-1	TRBJ2-1	NA	TGCGCCAGCAGCTTGGCTGACAGTTACTCCTACAATGAGCAGTTCTTC	CASSLADSYSYNEQFF
NA	TRBV9	TRBJ1-1	NA	TGTGCCAGCAGCCAGACAGTGAACACTGAAGCTTTCTTT	CASSQTVNTEAFF
TRBD2	TRBV6-2/TRBV6-3	TRBJ2-3	once	TGTGCCAGCAGCCTCCCTGTGGAGCGGGGGGGCCGAAGCACAGATACGCAGTATTTT	CASSLPVERGGRSTDTQYF
NA	TRBV12-3/TRBV12-4	TRBJ2-7	NA	TGTGCCAGCATGGGGGAGGCCTACGAGCAGTACTTC	CASMGEAYEQYF
TRBD1	TRBV3-1/TRBV3-2	TRBJ2-2	NA	TGTGCCAGCAGCTACCCCGTTGGGACAGCAACCGGGGAGCTGTTTTTT	CASSYPVGTATGELFF
NA	TRBV6-4	TRBJ2-2	NA	TGTGCCAGCAGTGATCAGGGAACCGGGGAGCTGTTTTTT	CASSDQGTGELFF
NA	TRBV27	TRBJ1-6	NA	TGTGCCAGCAGTTTTTTGACAGCTAATTCACCCCTCCACTTT	CASSFLTANSPLHF
NA	TRBV15	TRBJ1-6	NA	TGTGCCACAGGCCCGGACAGCTATTCACCCCTCCACTTT	CATGPDSYSPLHF
TRBD1	TRBV19	TRBJ1-2	NA	TGTGCCAGTAGGGGACAGTTCTTTGGGAACTATGGCTACACCTTC	CASRGQFFGNYGYTF
TRBD2	TRBV4-3	TRBJ2-3	NA	TGCGCCAGCAGCCGGGGACTAGCGGGCACAGATACGCAGTATTTT	CASSRGLAGTDTQYF
TRBD2	TRBV6-2/TRBV6-3	TRBJ2-1	NA	TGTGCCAGCAGCCTAGCGGGGGGCTACAATGAGCAGTTCTTC	CASSLAGGYNEQFF
TRBD2	TRBV19	TRBJ2-3	NA	TGTGCCAGTAGTAAGAGCGGGGGGGGCGACACAGATACGCAGTATTTT	CASSKSGGGDTDTQYF
TRBD2	TRBV6-1	TRBJ2-3	once	TGTGCCAGCAGTGATAACCTAGCGGGGGTTGGAGATACGCAGTATTTT	CASSDNLAGVGDTQYF
TRBD2	TRBV5-4	TRBJ2-5	NA	TGTGCCAGCAGGCAGATTAGCGGGGACGGCGGAGAGACCCAGTACTTC	CASRQISGDGGETQYF
TRBD1	TRBV7-2	TRBJ1-4	NA	TGTGCCAGCAGCAATACAGGGGGGACTAATGAAAAACTGTTTTTT	CASSNTGGTNEKLFF
TRBD1	TRBV27	TRBJ2-7	few	TGTGCCAGCAGTCGACAGGGGGACTCCTACGAGCAGTACTTC	CASSRQGDSYEQYF
TRBD1	TRBV6-2/TRBV6-3	TRBJ1-6	NA	TGTGCCAGCAGTTACCGGCAGGGGGTCAATTCACCCCTCCACTTT	CASSYRQGVNSPLHF
NA	TRBV27	TRBJ2-6	NA	TGTGCCAGCAGTTTATCAGCCTCTGGGGCCAACGTCCTGACTTTC	CASSLSASGANVLTF
TRBD2	TRBV5-6	TRBJ2-1	NA	TGTGCCAGCAGCTTGGGACTAGCGGGGACCGAGCAGTTCTTC	CASSLGLAGTEQFF
NA	TRBV30	TRBJ1-2	NA	TGTGCCTGGGAGGATCGGGGAGGAAATGGCTACACCTTC	CAWEDRGGNGYTF
NA	TRBV30	TRBJ2-7	NA	TGTGCCTGGAGTTCGCGCCCCTCCTACGAGCAGTACTTC	CAWSSRPSYEQYF
TRBD2	TRBV28	TRBJ2-3	NA	TGTGCCAGCAGTTTATCCGGACTAGCGGGTACAGATACGCAGTATTTT	CASSLSGLAGTDTQYF
TRBD2	TRBV27	TRBJ2-1	NA	TGTGCCAGCAGTTTATTACTAGCGGGGGGGCGGTACATTTACAATGAGCAGTTCTTC	CASSLLLAGGRYIYNEQFF
TRBD2	TRBV9	TRBJ2-1	NA	TGTGCCAGCAGCGTAGAAAGCGGGAGGAGCAATGAGCAGTTCTTC	CASSVESGRSNEQFF
NA	TRBV4-1	TRBJ1-2	few	TGCGCCAGCAGCCAAGTCGGGAGGGGAACTAACTATGGCTACACCTTC	CASSQVGRGTNYGYTF
TRBD2	TRBV15	TRBJ2-1	NA	TGTGCCACCAGCAGTGGGAGGGGCTATGAGCAGTTCTTC	CATSSGRGYEQFF
TRBD2	TRBV5-1	TRBJ2-3	NA	TGCGCCAGCACCCCGACTAGCGGTACAGATACGCAGTATTTT	CASTPTSGTDTQYF
TRBD2	TRBV30	TRBJ2-5	few	TGTGCCTGGAGGACTGGACTAGCGGGAGTGCACGAGACCCAGTACTTC	CAWRTGLAGVHETQYF
TRBD1	TRBV18	TRBJ1-5	few	TGTGCCAGCCGCCAGGGGGGAGGCAATCAGCCCCAGCATTTT	CASRQGGGNQPQHF
TRBD1	TRBV30	TRBJ1-1	once	TGTGCCTGGAGGGCCGAGGGCAGGGGGAGGTGGGGTGAAGCTTTCTTT	CAWRAEGRGRWGEAFF
NA	TRBV2	TRBJ2-2	few	TGTGCCAGCAGGGAGGCAGTCGGGGAGCTGTTTTTT	CASREAVGELFF
TRBD2	TRBV3-1/TRBV3-2	TRBJ2-5	once	TGTGCCAGCAGCCCCCGGACTAGCGGGATAGAGACCCAGTACTTC	CASSPRTSGIETQYF
NA	TRBV28	TRBJ1-1	NA	TGTGCCAGCAGTTTAATCTCGGGGGGGACTGAAGCTTTCTTT	CASSLISGGTEAFF
NA	TRBV11-2	TRBJ2-3	NA	TGTGCCAGCAGCTTAGCGATACTCCCAGGCGAAGATACGCAGTATTTT	CASSLAILPGEDTQYF
TRBD1	TRBV7-2	TRBJ1-2	once	TGTGCCAGCAGCTTGGCCTCACGCGTCGGGACAGGGGGCTATGGCTACACCTTC	CASSLASRVGTGGYGYTF
NA	TRBV5-1	TRBJ2-3	few	TGCGCCAGCAGCTTGGAAAGCGGAACCACAGATACGCAGTATTTT	CASSLESGTTDTQYF
TRBD1	TRBV6-2/TRBV6-3	TRBJ2-5	few	TGTGCCAGCAGTTCTCTGGGACAGTTGCAAGAGACCCAGTACTTC	CASSSLGQLQETQYF
NA	TRBV4-3	TRBJ1-1	many	TGCGCCAGCAGCCATGGGACAACAGAAACTTTCTTT	CASSHGTTETFF
TRBD1	TRBV19	TRBJ1-4	NA	TGTGCCAGTAGCCGTAGGACAGGGGGCGTAGATGAAAAACTGTTTTTT	CASSRRTGGVDEKLFF
TRBD1	TRBV11-3	TRBJ1-1	NA	TGTGCCAGCAGCTCCCGACAGGGTGAAGCTTTCTTT	CASSSRQGEAFF
NA	TRBV29-1	TRBJ1-1	NA	TGCAGCGCCTTTGGGGGGACTGAAGCTTTCTTT	CSAFGGTEAFF
NA	TRBV5-5	TRBJ2-3	once	TGTGCCAGCAGCCAAATACAGGGCCGCTATGCAGATACGCAGTATTTT	CASSQIQGRYADTQYF
TRBD2	TRBV10-2	TRBJ2-5	NA	TGCGCCAGCAGGCCTAGCGGCCCGGGGACCCAGTACTTC	CASRPSGPGTQYF
TRBD1	TRBV13	TRBJ2-5	NA	TGTGCCAGCAGCCGAGGGGGCAGGGGGCAGACCCAGTACTTC	CASSRGGRGQTQYF
NA	TRBV5-5	TRBJ1-5	NA	TGTGCCAGCAGCTTGGGATCGGGGGAGGTTCAGCCCCAGCATTTT	CASSLGSGEVQPQHF
TRBD1	TRBV9	TRBJ2-7	NA	TGTGCCAGCAGCGTAGCCGGGACAGAAAGATACGAGCAGTACTTC	CASSVAGTERYEQYF
NA	TRBV5-4	TRBJ1-1	NA	TGTGCCAGCAGCTTAATTTCAGACGGGGAGGTGAACACTGAAGCTTTCTTT	CASSLISDGEVNTEAFF
TRBD2	TRBV2	TRBJ2-3	once	TGTGCCAGCAGTTCGAAACTAGCGACAGATACGCAGTATTTT	CASSSKLATDTQYF
TRBD1	TRBV2	TRBJ2-7	NA	TGTGCCAGCAGTACCGGGACAGTCTACGAGCAGTACTTC	CASSTGTVYEQYF
TRBD1	TRBV2	TRBJ1-5	NA	TGTGCCAGCAGTCTCGGCCGACAGGGTGTAAGCAATCAGCCCCAGCATTTT	CASSLGRQGVSNQPQHF
NA	TRBV7-8	TRBJ2-1	NA	TGTGCCAGCAGCTTAGCGGGGCGATCCGTCTCCTACAATGAGCAGTTCTTC	CASSLAGRSVSYNEQFF
NA	TRBV9	TRBJ1-6	few	TGTGCCAGCAGCTCTCTAAATTCACCCCTCCACTTT	CASSSLNSPLHF